The clone carrying this T cell receptor beta chain was counted many times. In every sequencing run, more than 180 million TCR-beta sequences were generated from 15-18 subjects. TCRdb called the 5' RACE reads again in MiXCR, with one record for every CDR3 protein. The table records roughly 65,000 distinct CDR3 sequences, 5.2% of them present only once. The sample comes from a study of neurological immune-mediated disorders. With 0 bases removed from V and 4 bases from J, the gap between germline ends came to 10 bases. The CDR3 consists of 15 residues. Germline V gene data show CDR1 as ENHRY and CDR2 as SYGVKD.

The chain combines TRBV10-3 with TRBJ2-1; D gene uncertain. What was sequenced was PBMCs. The TCR comes from a human donor with multiple sclerosis. The donor label of this sample is uncertain. In DNA, the CDR3 is TGTGCCATCAGTGAGTCCGCCGCCCATTACAATGAGCAGTTCTTC. Translating gives CAISESAAHYNEQFF.